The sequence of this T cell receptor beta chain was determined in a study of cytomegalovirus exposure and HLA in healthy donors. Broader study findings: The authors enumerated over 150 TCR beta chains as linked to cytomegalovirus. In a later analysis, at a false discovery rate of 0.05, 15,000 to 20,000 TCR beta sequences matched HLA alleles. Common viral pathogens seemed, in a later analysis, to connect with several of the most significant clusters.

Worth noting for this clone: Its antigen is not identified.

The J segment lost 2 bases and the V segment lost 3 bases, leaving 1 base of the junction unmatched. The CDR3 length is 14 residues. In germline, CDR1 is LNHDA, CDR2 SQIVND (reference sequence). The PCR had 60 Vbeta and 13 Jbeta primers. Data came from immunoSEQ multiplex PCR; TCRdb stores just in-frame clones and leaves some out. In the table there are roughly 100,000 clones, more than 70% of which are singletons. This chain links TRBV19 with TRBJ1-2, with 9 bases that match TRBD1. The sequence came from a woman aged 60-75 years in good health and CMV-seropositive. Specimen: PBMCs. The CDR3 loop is CASSMGTGNYGYTF. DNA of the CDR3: TGTGCCAGTAGTATGGGGACAGGGAACTATGGCTACACCTTC.